Presented here are 7 T cell receptor beta chains from one specimen sequenced in a study of beta chain features in type 1 diabetes. As every portion of the isolated RNA was reverse transcribed, the sequencing read expressed TCRB transcripts. Assay: immunoSEQ multiplex PCR; the TCRdb copy retains only in-frame clones and omits some. The data contain some 900,000 clones, under 20% of them seen just once; the ten biggest clones take up 0.023%. The sequenced sample consisted of naive CD4+ T cells from blood. These receptors were collected from a woman between 18 and 29 years old in good health.

The gene calls are TRBV28 and TRBJ1-4; 7 bases agree with TRBD1. There are 13 residues in the CDR3. The junction had 10 bases not matched to a gene; V was cut back by 10 bases and J by 8 bases. CDR1 MDHEN and CDR2 SYDVKM come from the germline V gene. For the CDR3, the DNA is TGTGCCACATCGACAGGGACCCACGAAAAACTGTTTTTT. It yields the protein CATSTGTHEKLFF. The full variable domain, in which reference TRBV28 and TRBJ1-4 provide the parts outside the CDR3, is DVKVTQSSRYLVKRTGEKVFLECVQDMDHENMFWYRQDPGLGLRLIYFSYDVKMKEKGDIPEGYSVSREKKERFSLILESASTNQTSMYLCATSTGTHEKLFFGSGTQLSVL.

The J gene is TRBJ2-6, the V gene TRBV5-6; D is ambiguous. Trimming removed 4 bases from V and 0 bases from J, with 14 bases in between. CDR1 and CDR2 (germline): SGHDT, YYEEEE. CDR3 length equals 17 residues. CDR3: CASSPRVGFSGANVLTF. The CDR3 DNA reads as TGTGCCAGCAGCCCTAGGGTGGGTTTCTCTGGGGCCAACGTCCTGACTTTC.

V gene TRBV9 combines with J gene TRBJ2-3; D may match TRBD1 or TRBD2 (5 bases each). V dropped 5 bases and J dropped 2 bases, with 15 bases sitting between them. This CDR3 region has 15 residues. Germline V gives CDR1 SGDLS, CDR2 YYNGEE. The CDR3 sequence is CASRVGVSDTDTQYF. The DNA for the CDR3 is TGTGCCAGCAGAGTGGGGGTTTCGGACACAGATACGCAGTATTTT.

The chain recombines TRBV11-3 with TRBJ2-1, with a possible D match to TRBD1 (5 bases). The CDR3 loop spans 12 amino acids. Looked up from germline, CDR1 is SGHNT and CDR2 is YENEEA. Trimming removed 5 bases at V and 3 bases at J, with 5 bases between. The CDR3 DNA follows: TGTGCCAGCAGCAGGGGCTACAATGAGCAGTTCTTC. Its protein is CASSRGYNEQFF.

This chain connects TRBV9 to TRBJ2-1, with 7 bases matching TRBD2. Germline V CDR1 and CDR2: SGDLS, YYNGEE. This CDR3 has 15 residues. Trimming took 3 bases from V and 2 from J; bases not matched to a gene: 5. CDR3: CASSASGNTYNEQFF. Written as DNA, the CDR3 is TGTGCCAGCAGCGCCAGCGGGAACACCTACAATGAGCAGTTCTTC.

This clone was detected a few times. V is TRBV7-2 and J is TRBJ2-5; TRBD2 agrees at 11 bases. The V segment lost 3 bases and the J segment 5 bases; nucleotides outside the gene matches: 11. Germline V gene data show CDR1 as SGHTA and CDR2 as FQGNSA. This CDR3 region has 17 residues. The CDR3 here is CASSFPPGTSGRETQYF. CDR3 nucleotides: TGTGCCAGCAGCTTCCCTCCGGGGACTAGCGGCAGGGAGACCCAGTACTTC.

This clone appeared a few times. The chain recombines TRBV6-6 with TRBJ2-3; no reliable D call. V lost 2 bases and J lost 0, with 3 bases in between. The V gene's germline CDR1 is MNHNY and CDR2 SVGAGI (reference sequence). The CDR3 runs 13 residues. CDR3 sequence (DNA): TGTGCCAGCAGTTACCAGAGCACAGATACGCAGTATTTT. Translation: CASSYQSTDTQYF.